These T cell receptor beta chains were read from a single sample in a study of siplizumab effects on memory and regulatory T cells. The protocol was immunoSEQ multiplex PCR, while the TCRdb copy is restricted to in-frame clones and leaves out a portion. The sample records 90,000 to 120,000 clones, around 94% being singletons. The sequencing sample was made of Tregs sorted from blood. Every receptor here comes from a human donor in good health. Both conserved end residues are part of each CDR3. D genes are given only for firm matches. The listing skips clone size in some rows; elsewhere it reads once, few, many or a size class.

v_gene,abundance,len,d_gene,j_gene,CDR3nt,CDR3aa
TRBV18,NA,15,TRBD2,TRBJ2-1,TGTGCCAGCTCACCGGGACTAGCGGAATACAATGAGCAGTTCTTC,CASSPGLAEYNEQFF
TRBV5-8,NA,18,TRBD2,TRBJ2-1,TGTGCCAGCAGCTTGTTCAGAAGCGGGAGACCCAGAATTGGTGAGCAGTTCTTC,CASSLFRSGRPRIGEQFF
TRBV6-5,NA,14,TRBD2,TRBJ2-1,TGTGCCAGCAGATCCTTACTAGCGTACAATGAGCAGTTCTTC,CASRSLLAYNEQFF
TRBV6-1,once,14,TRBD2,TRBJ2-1,TGTGCCAGCAGTGTGCTAGCGGGCTACAATGAGCAGTTCTTC,CASSVLAGYNEQFF
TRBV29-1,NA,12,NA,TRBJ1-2,TGCAGCGTTGAGCCTTACATCTATGGCTACACCTTC,CSVEPYIYGYTF
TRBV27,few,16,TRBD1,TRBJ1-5,TGTGCCAGCAGTCCCCAGACAGGGGTAATCAATCAGCCCCAGCATTTT,CASSPQTGVINQPQHF
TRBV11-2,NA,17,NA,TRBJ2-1,TGTGCCAGCAGCTCTGAAGGGAGATTGAGATCCTACAATGAGCAGTTCTTC,CASSSEGRLRSYNEQFF
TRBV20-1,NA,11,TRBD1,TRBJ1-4,TGCAGTGCTATAACAGGGGCCAAACTGTTTTTT,CSAITGAKLFF
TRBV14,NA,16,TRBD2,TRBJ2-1,TGTGCCAGCAGCCCGACTAGCGGGAGCTCCTACAATGAGCAGTTCTTC,CASSPTSGSSYNEQFF
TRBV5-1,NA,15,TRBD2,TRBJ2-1,TGCGCCAGCAGCTCCGGGACTAGGGCCTACAATGAGCAGTTCTTC,CASSSGTRAYNEQFF
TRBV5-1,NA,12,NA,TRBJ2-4,TGCGCCAGCAGCCTCGACAGAAACATTCAGTACTTC,CASSLDRNIQYF
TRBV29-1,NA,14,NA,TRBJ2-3,TGCAGCGTCGGTTTTTTGAGTCGGCAAGATACGCAGTATTTT,CSVGFLSRQDTQYF
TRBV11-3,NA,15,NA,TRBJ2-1,TGTGCCAGCAGCTTATCTCGACTGACAGACAATGAGCAGTTCTTC,CASSLSRLTDNEQFF
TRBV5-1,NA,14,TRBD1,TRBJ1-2,TGCGCCAGCCACGACAGGGGGCGCTTCTATGGCTACACCTTC,CASHDRGRFYGYTF
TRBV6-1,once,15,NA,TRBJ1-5,TGTGCCACCCATTTCGGGTATGAGAGAGATCAGCCCCAGCATTTT,CATHFGYERDQPQHF
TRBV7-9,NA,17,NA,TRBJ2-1,TGTGCCAGCAGCCCACGGGTGGCGGGCCAATACTACAATGAGCAGTTCTTC,CASSPRVAGQYYNEQFF
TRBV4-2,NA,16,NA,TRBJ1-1,TGTGCCAGCAGCCCGACTTCAAATGACAGGAACACTGAAGCTTTCTTT,CASSPTSNDRNTEAFF
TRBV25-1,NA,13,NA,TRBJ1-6,TGTGCCAGCAGTGCCGTTCCGATCGGTACCCTCCACTTT,CASSAVPIGTLHF
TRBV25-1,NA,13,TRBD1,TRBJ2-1,TGTGCCAGCAGTACCTTAGGGGGCCGGGAGCAGTTCTTC,CASSTLGGREQFF
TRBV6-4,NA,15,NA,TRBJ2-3,TGTGCCAGCAGTGTGGGCAGTTCGCGGACAGATACGCAGTATTTT,CASSVGSSRTDTQYF
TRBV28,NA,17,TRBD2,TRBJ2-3,TGTGCCAGCAGCCGTAGCGGGAGGGGGTCTAGCACAGATACGCAGTATTTT,CASSRSGRGSSTDTQYF
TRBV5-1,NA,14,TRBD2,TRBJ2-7,TGCGCCAGCAGCGGCGGGACTAGTTACGTCGAGCAGTACTTC,CASSGGTSYVEQYF
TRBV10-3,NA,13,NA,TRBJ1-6,TGTGCCATCAGTCGGGGACTAAATTCACCCCTCCACTTT,CAISRGLNSPLHF
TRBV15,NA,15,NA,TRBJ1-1,TGTGCCACCAGCAGACATATAAGTGGGAACACTGAAGCTTTCTTT,CATSRHISGNTEAFF
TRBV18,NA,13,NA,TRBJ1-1,TGTGCCAGCTCACCGACAGCGAACACTGAAGCTTTCTTT,CASSPTANTEAFF
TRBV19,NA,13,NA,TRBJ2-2,TGTGCCAGTAGACTAGCTCCCACCGGGGAGCTGTTTTTT,CASRLAPTGELFF
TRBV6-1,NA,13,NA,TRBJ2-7,TGTGCCATCCGCCGGAGGGCCCTGTGGGAGCAGTACTTC,CAIRRRALWEQYF
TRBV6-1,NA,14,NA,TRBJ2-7,TGTGCCAGCAGTGAAGAATTTTTAGGGCTTGAGCAGTACTTC,CASSEEFLGLEQYF
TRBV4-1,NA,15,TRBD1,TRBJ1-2,TGCGCCAGCAGCCACCAAGGGGGCAGGGTCTATGGCTACACCTTC,CASSHQGGRVYGYTF
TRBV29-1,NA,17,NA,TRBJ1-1,TGCAGCGCCCTTCGACGACGGGACGATGGGATGAACACTGAAGCTTTCTTT,CSALRRRDDGMNTEAFF
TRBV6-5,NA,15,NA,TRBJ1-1,TGTGCCAGCAGCAACACCGTTAATGGGTTTGCTGAAGCTTTCTTT,CASSNTVNGFAEAFF
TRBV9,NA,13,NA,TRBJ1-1,TGTGCCAGCAGCGTTACAGTGAACACTGAAGCTTTCTTT,CASSVTVNTEAFF
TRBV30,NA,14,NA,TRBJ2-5,TGTGCCTGGTCACCGGGACACCGAGAAGAGACCCAGTACTTC,CAWSPGHREETQYF